The subject of this entry is one T cell receptor beta chain. The antigen remains undetermined. From germline, CDR1 is LNHDA and CDR2 SQIVND (reference sequence). V was trimmed by 4 bases and J by 0 bases, leaving 14 bases between them. The CDR3 runs to 16 residues. These data come from a study of cytomegalovirus exposure and HLA in healthy donors. Broader study findings: Testing in vitro showed a few CMV-associated chains specific for CMV antigens.

This table comes from immunoSEQ multiplex PCR, and its TCRdb copy is limited to in-frame clones, with some not included. This sample has roughly 200,000 clones; 80% to 85% occur once, and the top ten carry roughly 1.2%. This receptor was taken from a woman aged 30 to 39 in good health and CMV-seronegative. The chain is built from TRBV19 and TRBJ2-3; D may be TRBD2 (6 bases). The sequencing sample was made of PBMCs. CDR3 amino acids: CASSTWTTLSTDTQYF. The CDR3 DNA reads TGTGCCAGTAGTACTTGGACTACCTTAAGCACAGATACGCAGTATTTT.